These 11 T cell receptor beta chains were all obtained from the same sample, sequenced in a study of CD8 T cells in ankylosing spondylitis. TCRdb independently ran MiXCR on the 5' RACE reads; one entry per CDR3 protein. Of roughly 470,000 distinct CDR3 sequences listed, 26% are singletons. Antigens of these TCRs are unknown. Study observations and caveats: One TCR beta motif, made up of several highly homologous variants, appeared characteristic of ankylosing spondylitis blood.

Input material: blood, either unsorted or a sorted T cell fraction (not recorded which). These receptors were obtained from a male donor with ankylosing spondylitis.

In this sample, this clonotype turned up a few times. V and J are TRBV24-1 and TRBJ2-3, with TRBD2 matching over 9 bases. Germline V gene lookup returns CDR1 KGHDR and CDR2 SFDVKD. This CDR3 region has 15 residues. The trim removed 5 bases at V and 6 bases at J, leaving 8 bases unmatched. The chain's CDR3 is CATSGASGISDTQYF. CDR3 nucleotides: TGTGCCACCAGTGGGGCTAGCGGGATTTCGGATACGCAGTATTTT.

This chain links TRBV20-1 with TRBJ2-7; D is ambiguous. Germline lookup yields CDR1 DFQATT and CDR2 SNEGSKA (reference sequence). This CDR3 is built from 15 residues. Deletions cut 3 bases from V and 0 bases from J, with 15 bases between. CDR3 in amino acids: CSASVWRKSSYEQYF. The CDR3 coding sequence is TGCAGTGCTAGTGTATGGCGGAAGAGCTCCTACGAGCAGTACTTC.

This rearrangement joins TRBV11-2 to TRBJ2-1, with 14 positions matching TRBD2. The V segment lost 1 base and the J segment 6 bases; nucleotides outside the gene matches: 2. Germline V gene data show CDR1 as SGHAT and CDR2 as FQNNGV. The CDR3 sequence is 16 residues long. This CDR3 is CASSLAGTSGSNEQFF. The CDR3 DNA follows: TGTGCCAGCAGCTTAGCTGGGACTAGCGGGAGCAATGAGCAGTTCTTC.

This clonotype came up many times. V usage is TRBV5-1 and J usage is TRBJ2-1; TRBD2 agrees at 10 bases. The V segment lost 4 bases and the J segment 6 bases; nucleotides outside the gene matches: 7. The CDR3 runs to 15 residues. Germline V gene sequence: CDR1 SGHRS, CDR2 YFSETQ. The CDR3, as DNA: TGCGCCAGCAGCCAGCTAGCGGGAGTAGGCAATGAGCAGTTCTTC. It is translated as CASSQLAGVGNEQFF.

Ten or more counts support this clonotype. J is TRBJ1-5 and V is TRBV12-3 or TRBV12-4; the D is unclear. V lost 2 bases and J 1 base, leaving 9 bases between the germline ends. This CDR3 region has 15 residues. The CDR3 DNA is TGTGCCAGCAGTTTACGCGGGCGGAGCAATCAGCCCCAGCATTTT. Translation: CASSLRGRSNQPQHF.

This clonotype was detected ten times or more. The J gene is TRBJ2-7, the V gene TRBV20-1; D tentatively fits TRBD1 or TRBD2 (5 bases each). The ends were cut back, 3 bases at V and 0 bases at J, with 21 bases in the middle. Germline V CDR1 and CDR2: DFQATT, SNEGSKA (reference sequence). CDR3 length: 17 amino acids. This CDR3 is CSASMVVGTVSSYEQYF. CDR3 nucleotides: TGCAGTGCTAGTATGGTGGTCGGGACGGTAAGCTCCTACGAGCAGTACTTC.

The V gene is TRBV29-1, the J gene TRBJ2-5, with D possibly TRBD1 on 6 matching bases. Germline V gives CDR1 SQVTM, CDR2 ANQGSEA. The CDR3 covers 13 residues. V lost 2 bases to trimming and J lost 4 bases, with 11 bases between them. The DNA of the CDR3 is TGCAGCGTTGAACTCAGGGGCGGAGAGACCCAGTACTTC. It is translated as CSVELRGGETQYF.

This clonotype is a singleton in its sample. The gene calls are TRBV24-1 and TRBJ1-2, with D unclear. This CDR3 comprises 12 residues. Per the germline V gene, CDR1 is KGHDR and CDR2 is SFDVKD. Trimming pared 8 bases from V and 5 bases from J, leaving 11 bases between. CDR3 DNA: TGTGCCACCAACGGTGGAAGTTATGGCTACACCTTC. Translating it yields CATNGGSYGYTF.

A few counts support this clonotype. This sequence joins TRBV27 and TRBJ2-7; D might be TRBD1 (6 bases). The germline CDR1 and CDR2 sequences are MNHEY and SMNVEV (reference sequence). The CDR3 has 13 amino acids. V gave up 2 bases and J gave up 6 bases, with 11 bases separating them. CDR3 bases: TGTGCCAGCAGTTTACCAGGGGTCGGCGAGCAGTACTTC. Translating it yields CASSLPGVGEQYF.

This clonotype was observed a few times. This chain links TRBV27 with TRBJ1-1; D not resolved. V lost 5 bases and J lost 1, with 11 bases in between. The CDR3 totals 14 residues. Germline CDR1 is MNHEY and CDR2 is SMNVEV (reference sequence). The CDR3 protein is CASSPDDKNTEAFF. In DNA, the CDR3 is TGTGCCAGCAGTCCAGACGACAAGAACACTGAAGCTTTCTTT.

This sequence joins TRBV19 and TRBJ2-1; D remains unclear. The germline V gene has CDR1 LNHDA and CDR2 SQIVND (reference sequence). The CDR3 consists of 14 residues. V shed 2 bases and J shed 2 bases, with 7 bases lying between them. The CDR3 coding sequence is TGTGCCAGTAGTATACAAGGGACCTACAATGAGCAGTTCTTC. Translation gives CASSIQGTYNEQFF. Complete variable domain (other parts from reference TRBV19 and TRBJ2-1): DGGITQSPKYLFRKEGQNVTLSCEQNLNHDAMYWYRQDPGQGLRLIYYSQIVNDFQKGDIAEGYSVSREKKESFPLTVTSAQKNPTAFYLCASSIQGTYNEQFFGPGTRLTVL.